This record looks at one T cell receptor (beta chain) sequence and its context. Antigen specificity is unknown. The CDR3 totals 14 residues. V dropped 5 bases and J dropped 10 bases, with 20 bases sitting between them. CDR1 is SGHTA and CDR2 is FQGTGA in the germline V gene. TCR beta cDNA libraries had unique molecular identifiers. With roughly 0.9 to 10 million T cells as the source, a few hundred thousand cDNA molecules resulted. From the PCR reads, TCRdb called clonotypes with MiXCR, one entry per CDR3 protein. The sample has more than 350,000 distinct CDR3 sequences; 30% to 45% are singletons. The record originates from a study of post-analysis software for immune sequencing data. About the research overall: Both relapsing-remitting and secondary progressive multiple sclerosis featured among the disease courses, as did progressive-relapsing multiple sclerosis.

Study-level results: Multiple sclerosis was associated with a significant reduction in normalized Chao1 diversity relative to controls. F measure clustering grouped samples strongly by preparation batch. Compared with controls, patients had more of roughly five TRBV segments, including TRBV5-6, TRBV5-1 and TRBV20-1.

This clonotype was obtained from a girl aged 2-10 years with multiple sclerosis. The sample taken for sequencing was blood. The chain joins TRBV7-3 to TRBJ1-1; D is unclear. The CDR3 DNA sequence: TGTGCCAGCAGCACCATTATACGGAGAGGCTCAGCTTTCTTT. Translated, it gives CASSTIIRRGSAFF.